A selection of T cell receptor beta chains follows, all from one sample in a study of cytotoxic CD8 clonotypes in ibrutinib-treated CLL. Generated by immunoSEQ multiplex PCR, the TCRdb table keeps only in-frame clones and is missing some. The repertoire consists of under 300,000 clones, with approximately 76% occurring once and the leading ten covering about 5%. The sequencing here drew on PBMCs, taken at disease progression, from a patient treated with ibrutinib. The receptors originated from a human donor with chronic lymphocytic leukemia. Both conserved end residues are part of each CDR3.

CDR3 length: 13
J gene: TRBJ1-1
V gene: TRBV7-3
CDR3 protein: CASSIKANTEAFF

CDR3 length: 14
J gene: TRBJ2-7
V gene: TRBV27
CDR3 protein: CASSTLDESFEQYF

CDR3 length: 11
J gene: TRBJ2-7
V gene: TRBV5-6
CDR3 protein: CASSSNYEQYF

CDR3 length: 13
J gene: TRBJ2-1
V gene: TRBV5-1
CDR3 protein: CASSLDIGGEQFF

CDR3 length: 14
J gene: TRBJ2-7
V gene: TRBV27
CDR3 protein: CASSYGRTSYEQYF

CDR3 length: 16
J gene: TRBJ2-7
V gene: TRBV11-2
CDR3 protein: CASSSGAHSGAYEQYF

CDR3 length: 13
J gene: TRBJ2-3
V gene: TRBV9
CDR3 protein: CASSVVVTDTQYF

CDR3 length: 17
J gene: TRBJ2-7
V gene: TRBV5-1
CDR3 protein: CASSSQVTGGAQDEQYF

CDR3 length: 14
J gene: TRBJ2-4
V gene: TRBV19
CDR3 protein: CASRRTGGGNIQYF

CDR3 length: 13
J gene: TRBJ2-7
V gene: TRBV12-5
CDR3 protein: CASGLGQGYEQYF

CDR3 length: 12
J gene: TRBJ2-5
V gene: TRBV7-6
CDR3 protein: CASSVQQETQYF

CDR3 length: 12
J gene: TRBJ2-3
V gene: TRBV30
CDR3 protein: CAASTGAGPKDF

CDR3 length: 14
J gene: TRBJ2-7
V gene: TRBV6-6
CDR3 protein: CASSYSGTTYEQYF

CDR3 length: 16
J gene: TRBJ2-7
V gene: TRBV28
CDR3 protein: CASSITGLDATYEQYF

CDR3 length: 15
J gene: TRBJ2-7
V gene: TRBV4-1
CDR3 protein: CASSRGGSTSYEQYF

CDR3 length: 14
J gene: TRBJ1-2
V gene: TRBV29-1
CDR3 protein: CSVITDAVNYGYTF

CDR3 length: 16
J gene: TRBJ1-4
V gene: TRBV7-6
CDR3 protein: CASSLVPAATNEKLFF

CDR3 length: 12
J gene: TRBJ1-2
V gene: TRBV2
CDR3 protein: CASSDPVWGYTF

CDR3 length: 15
J gene: TRBJ2-7
V gene: TRBV6-5
CDR3 protein: CASSIIAGVFSEQYF

CDR3 length: 14
J gene: TRBJ2-7
V gene: TRBV21-1
CDR3 protein: CASSNDRVTYEQYF

CDR3 length: 16
J gene: TRBJ2-7
V gene: TRBV9
CDR3 protein: CASRDRGRLDKYEQYF

CDR3 length: 12
J gene: TRBJ1-1
V gene: TRBV18
CDR3 protein: CASSPGQGAAFF

CDR3 length: 14
J gene: TRBJ1-5
V gene: TRBV19
CDR3 protein: CASSIDPSSAPQHF

CDR3 length: 18
J gene: TRBJ2-1
V gene: TRBV29-1
CDR3 protein: CSVVPASGAPLSYNEQFF

CDR3 length: 15
J gene: TRBJ2-5
V gene: TRBV7-2
CDR3 protein: CASSFLRRRQETQYF

CDR3 length: 15
J gene: TRBJ1-2
V gene: TRBV6-5
CDR3 protein: CASSYTAGPFYGYTF

CDR3 length: 15
J gene: TRBJ1-1
V gene: TRBV6-5
CDR3 protein: CASSYSTGLGTEAFF

CDR3 length: 16
J gene: TRBJ1-5
V gene: TRBV6-1
CDR3 protein: CASSEDNRGRHQPQHF

CDR3 length: 14
J gene: TRBJ1-2
V gene: TRBV2
CDR3 protein: CASTERATAYGYTF

CDR3 length: 10
J gene: TRBJ2-1
V gene: TRBV6-5
CDR3 protein: CASTHNEQFF

CDR3 length: 13
J gene: TRBJ1-1
V gene: TRBV5-1
CDR3 protein: CASSLPGVTEAFF

CDR3 length: 14
J gene: TRBJ2-7
V gene: TRBV9
CDR3 protein: CASSVGTGAYEQYF

CDR3 length: 13
J gene: TRBJ2-4
V gene: TRBV18
CDR3 protein: CASSPDRVGIQYF

CDR3 length: 11
J gene: TRBJ1-4
V gene: TRBV18
CDR3 protein: CASHGNEKLFF

CDR3 length: 14
J gene: TRBJ1-2
V gene: TRBV6-5
CDR3 protein: CASSYGARFYGYTF

CDR3 length: 18
J gene: TRBJ1-3
V gene: TRBV18
CDR3 protein: CASSPPSGTGGIGNTIYF

CDR3 length: 15
J gene: TRBJ2-7
V gene: TRBV7-9
CDR3 protein: CASSLGTSWAYEQYF

CDR3 length: 17
J gene: TRBJ2-6
V gene: TRBV25-1
CDR3 protein: CASSVPSGSSGANVLTF

CDR3 length: 14
J gene: TRBJ2-3
V gene: TRBV5-1
CDR3 protein: CASSLESGTDTQYF

CDR3 length: 15
J gene: TRBJ2-3
V gene: TRBV5-1
CDR3 protein: CASSFGGMRTDTQYF

CDR3 length: 14
J gene: TRBJ1-1
V gene: TRBV18
CDR3 protein: CASSPSRGLFEAFF

CDR3 length: 12
J gene: TRBJ2-4
V gene: TRBV6-5
CDR3 protein: CASSSPGGGRYF

CDR3 length: 13
J gene: TRBJ1-5
V gene: TRBV9
CDR3 protein: CASSVAEGQPQHF

CDR3 length: 16
J gene: TRBJ1-3
V gene: TRBV2
CDR3 protein: CASSAPGSGSGNTIYF

CDR3 length: 16
J gene: TRBJ2-5
V gene: TRBV11-2
CDR3 protein: CASSFLRGGTQETQYF

CDR3 length: 15
J gene: TRBJ2-1
V gene: TRBV7-3
CDR3 protein: CASSLTWGQSNEQFF

CDR3 length: 13
J gene: TRBJ2-5
V gene: TRBV5-1
CDR3 protein: CASSLGVQETQYF

CDR3 length: 15
J gene: TRBJ2-5
V gene: TRBV2
CDR3 protein: CASSADRARQETQYF

CDR3 length: 15
J gene: TRBJ1-2
V gene: TRBV13
CDR3 protein: CASSTFDRGIYGYTF

CDR3 length: 14
J gene: TRBJ2-3
V gene: TRBV10-1
CDR3 protein: CASSESRATDTQYF

CDR3 length: 13
J gene: TRBJ2-5
V gene: TRBV5-1
CDR3 protein: CASSLTGEETQYF

CDR3 length: 15
J gene: TRBJ2-5
V gene: TRBV28
CDR3 protein: CASGLGQTRQETQYF

CDR3 length: 17
J gene: TRBJ2-2
V gene: TRBV4-3
CDR3 protein: CASSQVLFFANTGELFF

CDR3 length: 13
J gene: TRBJ1-1
V gene: TRBV9
CDR3 protein: CASSVVGNSEAFF

CDR3 length: 11
J gene: TRBJ2-1
V gene: TRBV4-1
CDR3 protein: CASSPRDEQFF

CDR3 length: 15
J gene: TRBJ2-1
V gene: TRBV9
CDR3 protein: CASSVVSGIDNEQFF

CDR3 length: 13
J gene: TRBJ2-2
V gene: TRBV4-1
CDR3 protein: CASSQPGPGELFF